Listed here are 5 T cell receptor beta chains from one sample, sequenced in a study of Graves' ophthalmopathy and Graves' hyperthyroidism. Transcripts of RNA were the source for amplifying TCR beta CDR3 regions. RT-PCR in the first round used HTBI primers; a second-round multiplex PCR followed. TCRdb itself ran the multiplex PCR reads through MiXCR, one entry per CDR3 protein. Seen here are just over 600,000 distinct CDR3 sequences, around a fifth observed once, and the top ten hold approximately 6.5%. The sequencing sample was made of peripheral blood. These receptors all stem from a woman younger than 35 with stable Graves' hyperthyroidism. Some clones in this sample may be carry-over from other donors' samples.

There are many counts of this clonotype. The chain employs TRBV30 and TRBJ1-1; 9 bases agree with TRBD1. Germline V gives CDR1 GTSNPN, CDR2 SVGIG (reference sequence). V was pared by 1 base and J by 6 bases, with 12 bases of the junction left unmatched. The CDR3 runs to 16 residues. The CDR3 coding sequence is TGTGCCTGGAGTGCAAGAACCGGGACAGGGACGGCTGAAGCTTTCTTT. Translating it yields CAWSARTGTGTAEAFF.

The rearrangement uses TRBV7-9 and TRBJ1-1; D is possibly TRBD1 (6 bases). The CDR3 has 15 amino acids. Germline V lookup: CDR1 SEHNR, CDR2 FQNEAQ (reference sequence). V gave up 7 bases and J gave up 2 bases, with 17 bases separating them. The CDR3 DNA reads as TGTGCCAGCACCGCTTGGCAGGGGATAAACACTGAAGCTTTCTTT. This sequence encodes CASTAWQGINTEAFF.

This clonotype was seen only a few times. The V call is TRBV7-8, the J call TRBJ1-1, with 8 positions matching TRBD1. The CDR3 runs to 18 residues. Looked up from germline, CDR1 is SGHVS and CDR2 is FQNEAQ. The V gene end was trimmed by 1 base and the J gene end by 2 bases; junction bases not matched to a gene: 12. The CDR3 DNA reads TGTGCCAGCAGCTTAGTTAGGAGCTTGGGACAGGCCAACACTGAAGCTTTCTTT. It encodes CASSLVRSLGQANTEAFF.

In its sample, this clonotype was seen many times. The V gene is TRBV12-3 or TRBV12-4, the J gene TRBJ1-5, with 11 bases that match TRBD1. CDR3 length equals 18 residues. V shed 4 bases, J shed 0 bases, and the junction held 8 bases outside the gene matches. CDR3: CASSSGTGGDYSNQPQHF. The DNA for the CDR3 is TGTGCCAGCAGTTCCGGGACAGGGGGAGACTATAGCAATCAGCCCCAGCATTTT.

This clonotype was detected only a few times. The chain is built from TRBV11-2 and TRBJ2-7; 9 nucleotides line up with TRBD2. Per germline, CDR1 SGHAT and CDR2 FQNNGV. V gave up 1 base and J gave up 3 bases; unmatched junction bases: 13. The CDR3 has 18 residues. CDR3 in amino acids: CASSLVMSSGIAFYEQYF. The CDR3 DNA is TGTGCCAGCAGCTTAGTGATGTCTAGCGGGATAGCTTTCTACGAGCAGTACTTC.